This TCR beta chain was retrieved from a study of T cell responses to AZD1222 COVID-19 vaccine. General study results and limits: Spike was spanned by vaccine-associated CD4 TCRs, which were dominant at 160-218 and 743-854.

On this clone itself: What it recognizes is unknown.

The CDR3 is made up of 15 amino acids. The germline V gene encodes CDR1 SNHLY and CDR2 FYNNEI. V was pared by 0 bases and J by 5 bases, with 3 bases of the junction left unmatched. TCRdb's copy holds only in-frame clones and misses some; the assay was immunoSEQ multiplex PCR. Here the sample spans approximately 170,000 clones, roughly 88% being singletons. This chain connects TRBV2 to TRBJ2-5, with 10 nucleotides matching TRBD1. The clonotype was recovered from an adult who received the AZD1222 COVID-19 vaccine. Here the sequenced sample was peripheral blood, taken 28 days after the second AZD1222 dose. The CDR3 protein is CASSEAGQGRETQYF. DNA of the CDR3: TGTGCCAGCAGTGAAGCGGGACAGGGGAGGGAGACCCAGTACTTC.